These 22 T cell receptor beta chains came from one sample sequenced in a study of CD8 T cells in ankylosing spondylitis. Study-level results: Made up of roughly 8 highly homologous variants, a TCR beta motif appeared characteristic of ankylosing spondylitis blood.

TCRdb reanalysed the 5' RACE reads using MiXCR and keeps one entry per CDR3 protein. Of fewer than 400,000 distinct CDR3 sequences listed, about 20% are singletons. Their recognized antigens are unknown. The sample comprised blood, either unsorted or a sorted T cell fraction (not recorded which). The receptors stem from a male donor with ankylosing spondylitis.

This clonotype was seen only a few times. V and J are TRBV5-1 and TRBJ2-1; 12 bases fit TRBD1. The CDR3 runs to 16 residues. The germline V gene encodes CDR1 SGHRS and CDR2 YFSETQ. V was clipped by 4 bases and J by 8 bases; unmatched bases: 10. The CDR3 sequence is CASSPNLGQGAYEQFF. CDR3 nucleotides: TGCGCCAGCAGCCCTAACTTGGGACAGGGGGCGTATGAGCAGTTCTTC.

The chain recombines TRBV2 with TRBJ2-3, with D possibly TRBD2 on 6 matching bases. V dropped 4 bases and J dropped 4 bases, with 18 bases sitting between them. This CDR3 comprises 16 residues. Germline CDR1 and CDR2: SNHLY and FYNNEI. CDR3 amino acids: CASSATRRSGADTQYF. In DNA, the CDR3 is TGTGCCAGCAGTGCGACTAGAAGGTCGGGGGCAGATACGCAGTATTTT. Supplemented by reference TRBV2 and TRBJ2-3, the full variable domain reads EPEVTQTPSHQVTQMGQEVILRCVPISNHLYFYWYRQILGQKVEFLVSFYNNEISEKSEIFDDQFSVERPDGSNFTLKIRSTKLEDSAMYFCASSATRRSGADTQYFGPGTRLTVL.

The J gene is TRBJ1-6, the V gene TRBV10-3, with TRBD1 as a possible D gene (6 bases). V lost 11 bases and J lost 7, with 21 bases in between. There are 15 residues in the CDR3. Germline V lookup: CDR1 ENHRY, CDR2 SYGVKD. CDR3 nucleotide sequence: TGTGCCGCCCTCCGGGCCCAGGGGCCAAATTCACCCCTCCACTTT. Its translation is CAALRAQGPNSPLHF.

This chain joins TRBV19 and TRBJ2-3, with 9 bases that match TRBD2. Germline V CDR1 and CDR2: LNHDA, SQIVND (reference sequence). The CDR3 length is 16 residues. The V gene end was trimmed by 3 bases and the J gene end by 0 bases; junction bases not matched to a gene: 4. CDR3 nucleotides: TGTGCCAGTAGTATCGCGACTAGCGGAAGCACAGATACGCAGTATTTT. This codes for CASSIATSGSTDTQYF.

This clonotype was seen more than once but under ten times. The CDR3 sequence: CASSQAPGGGKLFF. CDR3 nucleotide sequence: TGCGCCAGCAGCCAAGCCCCAGGCGGGGGAAAACTGTTTTTT. The chain employs TRBV4-1 and TRBJ1-4; the D gene is possibly TRBD1 (5 bases). Trimming took 1 base from V and 10 from J, leaving 13 bases between them. Looked up from germline, CDR1 is MGHRA and CDR2 is YSYEKL. The CDR3 totals 14 residues.

This chain connects TRBV20-1 to TRBJ1-5; D perhaps matches TRBD1 (6 bases). The germline V gene encodes CDR1 DFQATT and CDR2 SNEGSKA (reference sequence). V lost 5 bases and J lost 9, with 23 bases in between. The CDR3 sequence is 15 residues long. CDR3 sequence reads: CSAAPRRGLPPPQHF. The CDR3 nucleotides are TGCAGTGCTGCTCCCCGGAGGGGGTTGCCCCCGCCCCAGCATTTT.

The rearrangement uses TRBV21-1 and TRBJ2-2; the D call of TRBD1 is as the table states it, not checked on the DNA. TRBV21-1 is noted as a pseudogene. The CDR3 is 16 amino acids. Here the CDR3 reads CASSQWTGIKTGELFF. The CDR3 DNA follows: TGTGCCAGCAGCCAGTGGACAGGGATCAAGACCGGGGAGCTGTTTTTT.

This clonotype has more than one count but fewer than ten. This sequence joins TRBV7-2 and TRBJ2-7; D remains ambiguous. V lost 5 bases, J lost 3 bases, and 11 bases lay in between. The length of the CDR3 is 13 residues. Germline CDR1 reads SGHTA; CDR2 reads FQGNSA. The CDR3: CASSPDTFYEQYF. The CDR3 nucleotides read TGTGCCAGCAGCCCTGACACGTTCTACGAGCAGTACTTC. The full variable domain, in which reference TRBV7-2 and TRBJ2-7 provide the parts outside the CDR3, is GAGVSQSPSNKVTEKGKDVELRCDPISGHTALYWYRQSLGQGLEFLIYFQGNSAPDKSGLPSDRFSAERTGGSVSTLTIQRTQQEDSAVYLCASSPDTFYEQYFGPGTRLTVT.

This clonotype has just a few counts. The CDR3 loop is CASSAGLAGEETQYF. DNA of the CDR3: TGTGCCAGCAGCGCGGGACTAGCGGGAGAAGAGACCCAGTACTTC. This chain connects TRBV2 to TRBJ2-5, with 14 positions matching TRBD2. CDR3 size: 15 residues. The germline V gene has CDR1 SNHLY and CDR2 FYNNEI. V dropped 6 bases and J dropped 3; count of bases not matched to a gene: 3.

This clonotype appeared a few times. The rearrangement links TRBV12-3 or TRBV12-4 to TRBJ1-6, with D uncertain. The CDR3 has 13 amino acids. V lost 3 bases and J 9 bases, leaving 9 bases between the germline ends. CDR3 region: CASSLDRTSPLHF. The CDR3, as DNA: TGTGCCAGCAGTTTGGATAGGACTTCACCCCTCCACTTT.

This clonotype occurred a few times. This chain uses TRBV28 with TRBJ2-1, with D possibly TRBD2 on 5 matching bases. Germline V lookup: CDR1 MDHEN, CDR2 SYDVKM. The CDR3 runs to 11 residues. Trimming took 7 bases from V and 10 from J, leaving 11 bases between them. The CDR3 coding sequence is TGTGCCAGCACTCTAGCACGGGAGCAGTTCTTC. Its translation: CASTLAREQFF.

The chain employs TRBV29-1 and TRBJ2-1, with 7 bases fitting TRBD2. Trimming at V came to 3 bases and at J to 5 bases, leaving 7 bases not matched to a gene. CDR3 length equals 14 residues. Germline assignment: CDR1 SQVTM and CDR2 ANQGSEA. The CDR3 is CSVERWEGNNEQFF. Here the CDR3 DNA reads TGCAGCGTTGAGAGGTGGGAGGGCAACAATGAGCAGTTCTTC.

This clonotype has a handful of counts. The J gene is TRBJ2-6, the V gene TRBV5-1; either TRBD1 or TRBD2 may supply D (5 bases each). The CDR3 loop spans 17 amino acids. Germline V gene sequence: CDR1 SGHRS, CDR2 YFSETQ. The ends were cut back, 0 bases at V and 0 bases at J, with 10 bases in the middle. The CDR3 protein is CASSLVGTNSGANVLTF. DNA of the CDR3: TGCGCCAGCAGCTTGGTAGGGACCAACTCTGGGGCCAACGTCCTGACTTTC.

The chain has TRBV5-1 and TRBJ1-1, with unresolved D. Trimming took 4 bases from V and 1 from J, leaving 14 bases between them. Germline V gene sequence: CDR1 SGHRS, CDR2 YFSETQ. The CDR3 runs 15 residues. DNA of the CDR3: TGCGCCAGCAGCGAAACGACGGTGGCGAACACTGAAGCTTTCTTT. As protein: CASSETTVANTEAFF.

The J gene is TRBJ2-7, the V gene TRBV5-1, with D tentatively TRBD1 (5 bases). The germline V and J ends were trimmed by 0 bases and 3 bases, with 10 bases remaining between them. The CDR3 is made up of 14 amino acids. The germline V gene has CDR1 SGHRS and CDR2 YFSETQ. CDR3: CASSLGVQGYEQYF. CDR3 nucleotide sequence: TGCGCCAGCAGCTTGGGGGTGCAGGGCTACGAGCAGTACTTC.

This clonotype occurred a few times. The chain carries TRBV20-1 and TRBJ2-1; 8 positions match TRBD1. The CDR3 covers 14 residues. V lost 6 bases to trimming and J lost 1 base; unmatched junction nucleotides: 5. The germline gives CDR1 DFQATT, CDR2 SNEGSKA (reference sequence). CDR3 amino acids: CSAPRQGSYNEQFF. In DNA form, the CDR3 reads TGCAGTGCCCCGCGACAGGGGTCCTACAATGAGCAGTTCTTC.

This clonotype was picked up a small number of times. The chain has TRBV2 and TRBJ2-3; 10 positions match TRBD2. CDR3 length equals 15 residues. The trim removed 8 bases at V and 8 bases at J, leaving 13 bases unmatched. The germline CDR1 and CDR2 sequences are SNHLY and FYNNEI. DNA of the CDR3: TGTGCCAGCCGGGCGCCGCTAGCGGGAGACCCTACGCAGTATTTT. Translation gives CASRAPLAGDPTQYF. Supplemented by reference TRBV2 and TRBJ2-3, the full variable domain reads EPEVTQTPSHQVTQMGQEVILRCVPISNHLYFYWYRQILGQKVEFLVSFYNNEISEKSEIFDDQFSVERPDGSNFTLKIRSTKLEDSAMYFCASRAPLAGDPTQYFGPGTRLTVL.

This clonotype was seen at least ten times. The chain joins TRBV7-8 to TRBJ2-2, with D hard to call. This CDR3 spans 16 amino acids. With 7 bases removed from V and 5 bases from J, the gap between germline ends came to 20 bases. Germline V gives CDR1 SGHVS, CDR2 FQNEAQ. In nucleotides, the CDR3 is TGTGCCAGCAAGATGAGTGGGTCCCTTACAACCGGGGAGCTGTTTTTT. The encoded protein is CASKMSGSLTTGELFF.

V usage is TRBV20-1 and J usage is TRBJ2-1; TRBD1 aligns across 9 bases. Germline CDR1 is DFQATT and CDR2 is SNEGSKA (reference sequence). Germline trimming cut 6 bases from V and 9 bases from J; bases unmatched to any gene: 21. This CDR3 has 17 amino acids. CDR3 in amino acids: CSATWTGDGAVLSEQFF. CDR3 DNA sequence: TGCAGTGCCACTTGGACAGGGGATGGCGCAGTCCTCAGTGAGCAGTTCTTC.

The chain is built from TRBV7-3 and TRBJ1-1; D possibly corresponds to TRBD1 (5 bases). CDR3 length equals 14 residues. Per germline, CDR1 SGHTA and CDR2 FQGTGA. The V end lost 4 bases, the J end lost 4 bases, and 13 bases lay between the germline ends. The CDR3 sequence is CASSSVGDRTEAFF. The CDR3 nucleotides read TGTGCCAGCAGCTCAGTAGGGGACCGCACTGAAGCTTTCTTT.

This chain joins TRBV18 and TRBJ1-4, with D possibly matching TRBD1 (5 bases). Germline CDR1 is KGHSH and CDR2 is LQKENI. The CDR3 loop spans 15 amino acids. V was clipped by 0 bases and J by 8 bases, with 13 bases between them. This chain's CDR3 is CASSPPGGREEKLFF. As DNA, the CDR3 is TGTGCCAGCTCACCACCGGGGGGACGGGAGGAAAAACTGTTTTTT.

This clonotype has only a few counts. V and J are TRBV28 and TRBJ1-4, with D possibly TRBD1 on 5 matching bases. This CDR3 region has 14 residues. The germline V gene encodes CDR1 MDHEN and CDR2 SYDVKM. V lost 8 bases, J lost 5 bases, and 15 bases lay in between. This CDR3 is CASATGDQNEKLFF. The CDR3 DNA is TGTGCCAGCGCTACGGGGGACCAAAATGAAAAACTGTTTTTT. Full variable domain (missing parts from reference TRBV28 and TRBJ1-4): DVKVTQSSRYLVKRTGEKVFLECVQDMDHENMFWYRQDPGLGLRLIYFSYDVKMKEKGDIPEGYSVSREKKERFSLILESASTNQTSMYLCASATGDQNEKLFFGSGTQLSVL.